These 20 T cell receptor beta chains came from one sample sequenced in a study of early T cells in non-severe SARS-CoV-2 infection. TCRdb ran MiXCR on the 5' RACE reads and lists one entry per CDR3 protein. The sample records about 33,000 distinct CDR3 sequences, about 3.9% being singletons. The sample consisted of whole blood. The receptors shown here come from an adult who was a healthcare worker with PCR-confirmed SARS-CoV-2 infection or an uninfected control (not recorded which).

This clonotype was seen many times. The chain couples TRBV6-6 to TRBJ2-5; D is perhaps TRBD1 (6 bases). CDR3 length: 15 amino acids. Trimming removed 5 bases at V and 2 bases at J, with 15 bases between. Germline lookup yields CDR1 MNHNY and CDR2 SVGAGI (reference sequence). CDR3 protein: CASSTGHSDQETQYF. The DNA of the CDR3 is TGTGCCAGCAGTACGGGACACTCGGATCAAGAGACCCAGTACTTC.

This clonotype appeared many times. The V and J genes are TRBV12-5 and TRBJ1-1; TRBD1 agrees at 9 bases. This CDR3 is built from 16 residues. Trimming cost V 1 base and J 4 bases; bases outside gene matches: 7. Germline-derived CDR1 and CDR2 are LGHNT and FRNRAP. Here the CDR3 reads CASGLARTGEVTEAFF. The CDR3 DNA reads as TGTGCTAGTGGTTTGGCTAGGACAGGGGAAGTCACTGAAGCTTTCTTT.

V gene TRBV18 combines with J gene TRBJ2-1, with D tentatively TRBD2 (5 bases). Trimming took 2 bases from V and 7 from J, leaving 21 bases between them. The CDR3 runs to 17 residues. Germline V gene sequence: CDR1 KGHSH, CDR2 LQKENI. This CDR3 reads CASSPGMGRLSGNEQFF. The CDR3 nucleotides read TGTGCCAGCTCACCAGGGATGGGTAGGCTGTCGGGGAATGAGCAGTTCTTC.

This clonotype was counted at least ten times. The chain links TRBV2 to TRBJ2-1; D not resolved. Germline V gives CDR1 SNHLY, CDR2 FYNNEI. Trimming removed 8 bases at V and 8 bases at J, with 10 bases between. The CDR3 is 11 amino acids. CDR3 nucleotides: TGTGCCAGCGGCGTGGGCTATGAGCAGTTCTTC. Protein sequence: CASGVGYEQFF.

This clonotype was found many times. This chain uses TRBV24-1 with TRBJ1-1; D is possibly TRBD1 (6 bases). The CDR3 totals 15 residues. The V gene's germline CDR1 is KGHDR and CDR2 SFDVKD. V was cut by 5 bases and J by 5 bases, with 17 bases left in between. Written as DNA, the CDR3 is TGTGCCACCAGTGCCGGTGGGGGCGCGGGGACTGAAGCTTTCTTT. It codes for CATSAGGGAGTEAFF.

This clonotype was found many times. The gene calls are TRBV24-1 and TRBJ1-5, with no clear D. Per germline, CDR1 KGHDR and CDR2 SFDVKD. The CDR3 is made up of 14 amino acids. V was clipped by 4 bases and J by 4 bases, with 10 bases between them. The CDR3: CATSEHRTNQPQHF. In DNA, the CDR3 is TGTGCCACCAGTGAACATCGGACTAATCAGCCCCAGCATTTT.

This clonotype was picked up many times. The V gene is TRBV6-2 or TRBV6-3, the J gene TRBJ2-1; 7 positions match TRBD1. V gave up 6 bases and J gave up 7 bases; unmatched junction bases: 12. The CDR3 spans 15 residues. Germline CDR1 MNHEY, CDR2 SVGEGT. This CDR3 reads CASRRAAPTGNEQFF. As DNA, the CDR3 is TGTGCCAGCAGACGAGCGGCTCCGACAGGGAATGAGCAGTTCTTC.

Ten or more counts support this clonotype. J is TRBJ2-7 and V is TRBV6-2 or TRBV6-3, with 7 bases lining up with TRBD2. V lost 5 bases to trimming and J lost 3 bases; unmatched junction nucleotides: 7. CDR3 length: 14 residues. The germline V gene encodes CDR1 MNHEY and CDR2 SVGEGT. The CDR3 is CASSARGGSYEQYV. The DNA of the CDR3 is TGTGCCAGCAGTGCGAGGGGCGGGAGCTACGAGCAGTACGTC.

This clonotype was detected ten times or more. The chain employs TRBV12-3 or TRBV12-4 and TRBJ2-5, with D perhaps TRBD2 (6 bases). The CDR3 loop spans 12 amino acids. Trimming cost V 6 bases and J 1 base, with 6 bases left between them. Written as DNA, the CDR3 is TGTGCCAGCAGGGGACTCCAAGAGACCCAGTACTTC. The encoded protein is CASRGLQETQYF.

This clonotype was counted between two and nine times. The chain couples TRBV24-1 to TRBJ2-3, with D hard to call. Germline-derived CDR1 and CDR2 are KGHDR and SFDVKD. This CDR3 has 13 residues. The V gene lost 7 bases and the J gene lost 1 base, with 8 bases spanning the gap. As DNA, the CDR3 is TGTGCCACCAGCTCCTTCGGCACAGATACGCAGTATTTT. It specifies CATSSFGTDTQYF.

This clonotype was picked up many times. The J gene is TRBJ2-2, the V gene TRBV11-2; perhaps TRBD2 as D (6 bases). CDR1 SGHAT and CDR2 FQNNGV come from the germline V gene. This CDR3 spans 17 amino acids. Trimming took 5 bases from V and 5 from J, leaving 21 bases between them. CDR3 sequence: CASSPKGLGGPTGELFF. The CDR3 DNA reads TGTGCCAGCAGCCCGAAAGGCCTCGGAGGGCCAACCGGGGAGCTGTTTTTT.

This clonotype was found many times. DNA of the CDR3: TGTGCCAGCAGCTTAGAAGGGGGAGGAGCAAATGAGCAGTTCTTC. It specifies CASSLEGGGANEQFF. The gene calls are TRBV7-2 and TRBJ2-1; D could derive from TRBD1 or TRBD2 (6 bases each). V dropped 1 base and J dropped 7 bases, with 14 bases sitting between them. This CDR3 is 15 amino acids long. From germline, CDR1 is SGHTA and CDR2 FQGNSA.

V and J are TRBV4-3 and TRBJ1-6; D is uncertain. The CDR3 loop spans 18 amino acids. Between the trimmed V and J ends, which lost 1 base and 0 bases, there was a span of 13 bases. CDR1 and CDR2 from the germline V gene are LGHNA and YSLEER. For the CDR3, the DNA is TGCGCCAGCAGCCAAGGGTTTTCCATGAGCTCCTATAATTCACCCCTCCACTTT. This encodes CASSQGFSMSSYNSPLHF.

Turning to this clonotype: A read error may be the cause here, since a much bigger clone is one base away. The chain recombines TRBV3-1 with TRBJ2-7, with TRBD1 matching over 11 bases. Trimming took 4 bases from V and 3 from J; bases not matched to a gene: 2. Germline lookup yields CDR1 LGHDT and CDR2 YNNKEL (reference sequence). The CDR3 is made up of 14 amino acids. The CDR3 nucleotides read TGTGCCAGCAGCCCCGGGACAGGGGGCTACGAGCAGTACTTC. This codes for CASSPGTGGYEQYF.

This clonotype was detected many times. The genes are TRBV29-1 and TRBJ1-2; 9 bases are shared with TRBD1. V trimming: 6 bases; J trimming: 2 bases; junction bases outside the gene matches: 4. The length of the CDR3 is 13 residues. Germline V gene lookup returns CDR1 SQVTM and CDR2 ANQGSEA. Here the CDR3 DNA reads TGCAGCGTCAGACAGGGGGAGAACTATGGCTACACCTTC. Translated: CSVRQGENYGYTF.

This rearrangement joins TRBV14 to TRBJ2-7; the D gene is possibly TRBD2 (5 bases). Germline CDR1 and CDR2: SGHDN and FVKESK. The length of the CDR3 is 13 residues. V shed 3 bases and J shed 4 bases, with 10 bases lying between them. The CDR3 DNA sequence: TGTGCCAGCAGCCATCCCCGGACTTACGAGCAGTACGTC. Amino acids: CASSHPRTYEQYV.

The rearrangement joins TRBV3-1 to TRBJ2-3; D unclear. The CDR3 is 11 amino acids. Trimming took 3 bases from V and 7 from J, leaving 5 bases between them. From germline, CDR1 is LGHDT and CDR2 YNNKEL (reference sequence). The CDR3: CASSQGNTQYF. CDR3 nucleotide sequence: TGTGCCAGCAGCCAGGGGAATACGCAGTATTTT.

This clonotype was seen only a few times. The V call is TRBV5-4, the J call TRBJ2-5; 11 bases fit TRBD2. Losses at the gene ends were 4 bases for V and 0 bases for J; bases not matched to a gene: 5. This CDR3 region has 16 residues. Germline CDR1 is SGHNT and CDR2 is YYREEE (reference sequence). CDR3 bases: TGTGCCAGCAGCCCTGGGACTAGCGGCAACCAAGAGACCCAGTACTTC. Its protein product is CASSPGTSGNQETQYF.

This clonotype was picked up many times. The CDR3 here is CASSLRDRGADTQYF. The CDR3 DNA is TGTGCCAGCAGTCTCCGGGACAGGGGTGCAGATACGCAGTATTTT. J is TRBJ2-3 and V is TRBV28; 10 positions agree with TRBD1. Germline CDR1 is MDHEN and CDR2 is SYDVKM. V lost 5 bases, J lost 4 bases, and 6 bases stayed unmatched. The CDR3 consists of 15 residues. Based on the CDR3 plus reference TRBV28 and TRBJ2-3, the full variable domain is DVKVTQSSRYLVKRTGEKVFLECVQDMDHENMFWYRQDPGLGLRLIYFSYDVKMKEKGDIPEGYSVSREKKERFSLILESASTNQTSMYLCASSLRDRGADTQYFGPGTRLTVL.

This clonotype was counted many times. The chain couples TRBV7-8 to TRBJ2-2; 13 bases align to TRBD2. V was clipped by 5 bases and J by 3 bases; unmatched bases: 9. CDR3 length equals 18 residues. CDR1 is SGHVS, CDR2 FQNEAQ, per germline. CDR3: CASSRRTSGSYDTGELFF. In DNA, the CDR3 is TGTGCCAGCAGCCGACGGACTAGCGGGAGTTACGACACCGGGGAGCTGTTTTTT.